These T cell receptor beta chains were read from a single sample in a study of cytomegalovirus exposure and HLA in healthy donors. Only in-frame clones appear in the TCRdb table, and some are missing; sequencing was by immunoSEQ multiplex PCR. The table has some 200,000 clones, 77% seen once. Sequenced sample: PBMCs. These receptors were collected from a woman in her sixties or seventies in good health and CMV-seropositive. Each CDR3 is given with its conserved first and last residue. Fields, in order: V gene, J gene, D gene, CDR3 length, clone size, CDR3 protein, CDR3 DNA. The D gene is left open where the match is weak. Size is stated for part of the rows, as once, few or many counts, or as a class when the clone is expanded.

V: TRBV6-6; J: TRBJ1-5; D: .; length: 13; size: .; CDR3: CASTRGSNQPQHF; DNA: TGTGCCAGCACCAGGGGTAGCAATCAGCCCCAGCATTTT
V: TRBV29-1; J: TRBJ2-3; D: TRBD2; length: 15; size: .; CDR3: CSAGSGSFGTDTQYF; DNA: TGCAGCGCCGGTAGCGGGAGCTTCGGGACAGATACGCAGTATTTT
V: TRBV5-1; J: TRBJ2-3; D: TRBD2; length: 16; size: .; CDR3: CASSLGSAGGTDTQYF; DNA: TGCGCCAGCAGCTTGGGATCAGCGGGGGGCACAGATACGCAGTATTTT
V: TRBV28; J: TRBJ2-5; D: .; length: 14; size: .; CDR3: CASSPSQGPKTQYF; DNA: TGTGCCAGCAGTCCATCACAGGGTCCTAAGACCCAGTACTTC
V: TRBV29-1; J: TRBJ2-5; D: .; length: 10; size: .; CDR3: CSVEDGESYF; DNA: TGCAGCGTTGAAGATGGGGAGTCCTACTTC
V: TRBV20-1; J: TRBJ1-6; D: .; length: 10; size: .; CDR3: CSASESTLHF; DNA: TGCAGTGCTAGTGAGAGCACCCTCCACTTT
V: TRBV4-2; J: TRBJ2-1; D: .; length: 19; size: .; CDR3: CASSQDSFKVQGIPNEQFF; DNA: TGTGCCAGCAGCCAAGATTCATTTAAGGTACAGGGTATCCCCAATGAGCAGTTCTTC
V: TRBV5-4; J: TRBJ1-2; D: .; length: 13; size: .; CDR3: CASSLARRDGYTF; DNA: TGTGCCAGCAGCTTGGCGAGGAGGGATGGCTACACCTTC
V: TRBV25-1; J: TRBJ1-2; D: .; length: 10; size: .; CDR3: CASSESGYTF; DNA: TGTGCCAGCAGTGAGAGTGGCTACACCTTC
V: TRBV6-5; J: TRBJ2-7; D: .; length: 13; size: .; CDR3: CASSAREAYEQYF; DNA: TGTGCCAGCAGTGCCCGAGAAGCCTACGAGCAGTACTTC
V: TRBV28; J: TRBJ1-4; D: .; length: 14; size: .; CDR3: CASSNRGVGEKLFF; DNA: TGTGCCAGCAGCAATAGGGGTGTGGGTGAAAAACTGTTTTTT
V: TRBV7-9; J: TRBJ2-3; D: .; length: 14; size: few; CDR3: CASSSPADTDTQYF; DNA: TGTGCCAGCAGCTCGCCCGCGGACACAGATACGCAGTATTTT
V: TRBV6-4; J: TRBJ2-7; D: TRBD2; length: 13; size: .; CDR3: CASGGGNLKEQYF; DNA: TGTGCCAGCGGGGGGGGTAACTTAAAGGAGCAGTACTTC
V: TRBV30; J: TRBJ1-1; D: .; length: 16; size: .; CDR3: CAWSDGSGRQGTEAFF; DNA: TGTGCCTGGAGTGATGGGAGCGGGAGGCAGGGCACTGAAGCTTTCTTT
V: TRBV7-7; J: TRBJ1-2; D: .; length: 18; size: .; CDR3: CASSSITYCRVARDGYTF; DNA: TGTGCCAGCAGCTCTATAACGTACTGCAGGGTGGCGCGAGATGGCTACACCTTC
V: TRBV7-2; J: TRBJ2-3; D: .; length: 14; size: .; CDR3: CASSLATRPDTQYF; DNA: TGTGCCAGCAGCTTAGCTACTAGGCCAGATACGCAGTATTTT
V: TRBV15; J: TRBJ1-2; D: .; length: 17; size: .; CDR3: CATSRDLRGRANYGYTF; DNA: TGTGCCACCAGCAGAGATCTTAGGGGCAGGGCTAACTATGGCTACACCTTC
V: TRBV11-2; J: TRBJ2-1; D: .; length: 14; size: .; CDR3: CASSPTQGYNEQFF; DNA: TGTGCCAGCAGCCCCACGCAGGGTTACAATGAGCAGTTCTTC
V: TRBV2; J: TRBJ2-6; D: TRBD1; length: 16; size: .; CDR3: CASSTGQGDGANVLTF; DNA: TGTGCCAGCAGTACGGGACAGGGAGATGGGGCCAACGTCCTGACTTTC
V: TRBV5-6; J: TRBJ1-5; D: .; length: 15; size: .; CDR3: CASSLAGAGNQPQHF; DNA: TGTGCCAGCAGCTTGGCAGGGGCAGGCAATCAGCCCCAGCATTTT
V: TRBV12-5; J: TRBJ1-2; D: .; length: 14; size: .; CDR3: CASGMPEGIYGYTF; DNA: TGTGCTAGTGGTATGCCGGAGGGGATCTATGGCTACACCTTC
V: TRBV27; J: TRBJ1-4; D: TRBD1; length: 16; size: .; CDR3: CASSFAGTGGYEKLFF; DNA: TGTGCCAGCAGTTTCGCCGGGACAGGGGGGTATGAAAAACTGTTTTTT
V: TRBV30; J: TRBJ1-5; D: .; length: 13; size: .; CDR3: CAWSLRGNQPQHF; DNA: TGTGCCTGGAGCCTAAGGGGAAATCAGCCCCAGCATTTT
V: TRBV7-3; J: TRBJ2-1; D: .; length: 15; size: .; CDR3: CASSSRQSTYNEQFF; DNA: TGTGCCAGCAGCTCCCGACAGTCTACCTACAATGAGCAGTTCTTC
V: TRBV5-8; J: TRBJ1-5; D: .; length: 15; size: .; CDR3: CASSFGRISNQPQHF; DNA: TGTGCCAGCAGCTTTGGGCGTATTAGCAATCAGCCCCAGCATTTT
V: TRBV28; J: TRBJ2-3; D: TRBD2; length: 16; size: .; CDR3: CASSFSGRGGADTQYF; DNA: TGTGCCAGCAGTTTTAGCGGGAGGGGGGGGGCAGATACGCAGTATTTT
V: TRBV6-5; J: TRBJ1-2; D: .; length: 14; size: .; CDR3: CASSGVGRGYGYTF; DNA: TGTGCCAGCAGTGGAGTAGGGAGAGGCTATGGCTACACCTTC
V: TRBV18; J: TRBJ2-7; D: TRBD1; length: 13; size: .; CDR3: CASSPPGTDEQYF; DNA: TGTGCCAGCTCGCCCCCCGGGACAGATGAGCAGTACTTC
V: TRBV28; J: TRBJ2-6; D: .; length: 14; size: .; CDR3: CASSSQSGANVLTF; DNA: TGTGCCAGCAGTAGTCAGTCGGGGGCCAACGTCCTGACTTTC
V: TRBV5-1; J: TRBJ2-2; D: .; length: 17; size: once; CDR3: CASSLPKGGTSTGELFF; DNA: TGCGCCAGCAGCTTGCCTAAGGGAGGGACATCGACCGGGGAGCTGTTTTTT
V: TRBV5-1; J: TRBJ2-5; D: TRBD2; length: 13; size: .; CDR3: CASSLGSGRAQYF; DNA: TGCGCCAGCAGCTTGGGAAGCGGGAGGGCCCAGTACTTC
V: TRBV4-1; J: TRBJ1-2; D: .; length: 15; size: .; CDR3: CASSQDRAENYGYTF; DNA: TGCGCCAGCAGCCAAGATCGAGCGGAGAACTATGGCTACACCTTC
V: TRBV5-1; J: TRBJ2-3; D: TRBD1; length: 15; size: .; CDR3: CASSWTGPLTDTQYF; DNA: TGCGCCAGCAGCTGGACAGGGCCCCTCACAGATACGCAGTATTTT
V: TRBV18; J: TRBJ2-1; D: .; length: 14; size: once; CDR3: CASSPPGGYNEQFF; DNA: TGTGCCAGCTCACCCCCAGGGGGGTACAATGAGCAGTTCTTC
V: TRBV5-8; J: TRBJ2-1; D: TRBD2; length: 18; size: .; CDR3: CASTYGSSGGSSYNEQFF; DNA: TGTGCCAGCACCTACGGGTCCAGCGGGGGGAGCTCCTACAATGAGCAGTTCTTC
V: TRBV19; J: TRBJ2-4; D: .; length: 16; size: .; CDR3: CASSGPLSSAKNIQYF; DNA: TGTGCCAGTAGTGGGCCATTATCCAGTGCCAAAAACATTCAGTACTTC
V: TRBV6-5; J: TRBJ1-1; D: .; length: 15; size: few; CDR3: CASSYSRSGDTEAFF; DNA: TGTGCCAGCAGTTACTCCCGGTCAGGGGACACTGAAGCTTTCTTT
V: TRBV6-6; J: TRBJ1-5; D: .; length: 14; size: .; CDR3: CASSPGGINQPQHF; DNA: TGTGCCAGCAGCCCGGGAGGGATCAATCAGCCCCAGCATTTT
V: TRBV9; J: TRBJ2-3; D: .; length: 15; size: few; CDR3: CASSVATGSSDTQYF; DNA: TGTGCCAGCAGCGTAGCAACAGGGTCATCAGATACGCAGTATTTT
V: TRBV10-2; J: TRBJ2-1; D: TRBD1; length: 17; size: .; CDR3: CASTGGMRQGVYNEQFF; DNA: TGCGCCAGTACTGGAGGGATGAGACAGGGGGTTTACAATGAGCAGTTCTTC
V: TRBV6-1; J: TRBJ1-6; D: .; length: 12; size: few; CDR3: CASSATNSPLHF; DNA: TGTGCCAGCAGTGCTACGAATTCACCCCTCCACTTT
V: TRBV7-2; J: TRBJ1-2; D: .; length: 13; size: .; CDR3: CASSLKGNYGYTF; DNA: TGTGCCAGCAGCTTAAAGGGGAACTATGGCTACACCTTC
V: TRBV10-3; J: TRBJ2-7; D: .; length: 14; size: few; CDR3: CAISEVRRTYEQYF; DNA: TGTGCCATCAGTGAAGTTCGCAGGACCTACGAGCAGTACTTC
V: TRBV28; J: TRBJ1-5; D: .; length: 15; size: .; CDR3: CASSWPWGVNQPQHF; DNA: TGTGCCAGCAGTTGGCCCTGGGGGGTCAATCAGCCCCAGCATTTT
V: TRBV5-8; J: TRBJ1-2; D: TRBD1; length: 15; size: few; CDR3: CASSPGTGGNYGYTF; DNA: TGTGCCAGCAGCCCCGGGACAGGGGGCAACTATGGCTACACCTTC
V: TRBV15; J: TRBJ1-5; D: .; length: 15; size: .; CDR3: CATSRDSSSNQPQHF; DNA: TGTGCCACCAGCAGAGATTCATCCAGCAATCAGCCCCAGCATTTT
V: TRBV2; J: TRBJ2-1; D: TRBD2; length: 20; size: .; CDR3: CASSGAWEPGLAEIYNEQFF; DNA: TGTGCCAGCAGTGGAGCGTGGGAACCGGGACTAGCGGAAATCTACAATGAGCAGTTCTTC
V: TRBV28; J: TRBJ2-2; D: .; length: 16; size: few; CDR3: CASNWAGLASTGELFF; DNA: TGTGCCAGCAACTGGGCGGGGCTTGCGAGCACCGGGGAGCTGTTTTTT
V: TRBV5-4; J: TRBJ2-7; D: TRBD2; length: 14; size: few; CDR3: CASSLTSGKGEQYF; DNA: TGTGCCAGCAGCTTAACTAGCGGGAAGGGCGAGCAGTACTTC
V: TRBV5-4; J: TRBJ2-3; D: TRBD1; length: 16; size: .; CDR3: CASSSGTGLGADTQYF; DNA: TGTGCCAGCAGCTCCGGGACAGGGTTGGGGGCAGATACGCAGTATTTT
V: TRBV2; J: TRBJ1-4; D: TRBD1; length: 14; size: few; CDR3: CASSPQGINEKLFF; DNA: TGTGCCAGCAGCCCACAGGGGATTAATGAAAAACTGTTTTTT
V: TRBV5-1; J: TRBJ2-7; D: TRBD2; length: 15; size: few; CDR3: CASSRVTSSVYEQYF; DNA: TGCGCCAGCAGCCGGGTGACTAGCTCGGTCTACGAGCAGTACTTC
V: TRBV6-1; J: TRBJ1-1; D: TRBD1; length: 15; size: many; CDR3: CASPKAGTGDTEAFF; DNA: TGTGCCAGCCCGAAGGCCGGGACAGGGGACACTGAAGCTTTCTTT
V: TRBV5-3; J: TRBJ2-5; D: TRBD2; length: 14; size: .; CDR3: CARSPSGGQETQYF; DNA: TGTGCCAGAAGCCCCTCGGGGGGGCAAGAGACCCAGTACTTC